Following are 17 T cell receptor beta chains from one sample sequenced in a study of Tregs in tolerant kidney transplant recipients. Data came from immunoSEQ multiplex PCR; TCRdb stores just in-frame clones and leaves some out. The ten top clones account for less than 7%, within a sample of 6,200 or so clones. The nonmyeloablative bone marrow transplants came from related graft donors, with transient mixed chimerism. Source: CD4+ T cells from blood (PBMCs), taken 6 months after the transplant. These receptor sequences come from a human patient who received a combined kidney and bone marrow transplant. Some T cells may trace back to the graft donor.

This clone ranks as medium-sized in terms of frequency. The sequence runs out 3 residues before the end of the CDR3; the remainder is reconstructed from the germline J gene. The chain links TRBV6-1 to TRBJ2-6; D is ambiguous. CDR1 and CDR2 (germline): MNHNS, SASEGT. This CDR3 has 15 amino acids. Trimming cost V 4 bases and J 1 base, with 8 bases left between them. The CDR3 DNA, read in part, is TGTGCCAGCAGTGGGCAGAAGTCTGGGGCCAACGTC. This codes for CASSGQKSGANV. The complete CDR3 protein is CASSGQKSGANVLTF.

On this clone itself: Read coverage stops 3 residues before the CDR3 terminus; the germline J gene supplies the remainder. This rearrangement joins TRBV20-1 to TRBJ2-3, with 13 positions matching TRBD2. The CDR3 has 16 amino acids. Germline CDR1 reads DFQATT; CDR2 reads SNEGSKA (reference sequence). The ends lost 5 bases at V and 4 bases at J; junction bases unmatched: 9. The CDR3 is CSADPGLAGSADTQYF. The covered CDR3 bases are TGCAGTGCTGATCCGGGACTAGCGGGATCGGCAGATACG.

Details on this clone: From the germline J gene comes the end of the CDR3, since the read stops 3 residues before it. The genes are TRBV30 and TRBJ1-4, with 7 bases lining up with TRBD1. Trimming took 1 base from V and 8 from J; bases not matched to a gene: 10. The CDR3 loop spans 15 amino acids. Per germline, CDR1 GTSNPN and CDR2 SVGIG (reference sequence). The part of the CDR3 DNA that was read is TGTGCCTGGAGTGGGAACCGGGACAGCCTGGAAAAA. Translation gives CAWSGNRDSLEK. The entire CDR3 reads CAWSGNRDSLEKLFF.

Regarding this clone: Coverage ceases 3 residues before the CDR3 finishes, and the germline J gene fills in the end. The chain is built from TRBV7-2 and TRBJ2-6; D unresolved. V was pared by 5 bases and J by 0 bases, with 8 bases between. This CDR3 is 15 amino acids long. The germline V gene has CDR1 SGHTA and CDR2 FQGNSA. CDR3 bases read: TGTGCCAGCAGCCCCCGCGGCTCTGGGGCCAACGTC. Translated, it gives CASSPRGSGANV. The entire CDR3 protein is CASSPRGSGANVLTF.

This clone shows up as medium-sized by frequency. Read data end 3 residues before the CDR3 end; the end is taken from the germline J gene. This chain uses TRBV14 with TRBJ2-2; D unresolved. Germline loops: CDR1 SGHDN, CDR2 FVKESK. Trimming took 2 bases from V and 6 from J, leaving 4 bases between them. The CDR3 runs 12 residues. This CDR3 reads CASSQSPGELFF. The CDR3 bases that were read are TGTGCCAGCAGCCAAAGCCCCGGGGAG.

With regard to this clone: The read falls 3 residues short of the CDR3 end, and the missing part is taken from the germline J gene. The genes are TRBV19 and TRBJ1-6; 8 bases line up with TRBD1. In germline, CDR1 is LNHDA, CDR2 SQIVND (reference sequence). J lost 5 bases, V lost 6 bases, and 12 bases had no gene match. The CDR3 has 17 residues. The CDR3 loop reads CASRGTGQGPNNSPLHF. CDR3 DNA, as far as it was read: TGTGCCAGTAGGGGTACCGGACAGGGTCCAAATAATTCACCC.

Of note for this clone: The read stops 3 residues short of the end of the CDR3; the missing end is completed from the germline J gene. The gene calls are TRBV9 and TRBJ2-3; the D gene is possibly TRBD2 (6 bases). The germline V and J ends were trimmed by 3 bases and 5 bases, with 25 bases remaining between them. Germline V gives CDR1 SGDLS, CDR2 YYNGEE. CDR3 length equals 18 residues. CDR3 sequence: CASSAVLEEGHLVDTQYF. The DNA read from the CDR3 is TGTGCCAGCAGCGCCGTGCTTGAGGAGGGCCATCTGGTAGATACG.

This clone counts as medium-sized by frequency. Partial CDR3 DNA: TGTGCCAGCAGCCCTACAGGGGGGTCCACCGGGGAG. Protein sequence: CASSPTGGSTGE. The entire CDR3 protein reads CASSPTGGSTGELFF. This rearrangement joins TRBV7-9 to TRBJ2-2, with 8 positions matching TRBD1. The read comes to an end 3 residues before the CDR3 does, leaving the germline J gene to fill in the end. Germline V lookup: CDR1 SEHNR, CDR2 FQNEAQ (reference sequence). The trim removed 5 bases at V and 4 bases at J, leaving 6 bases unmatched. The CDR3 spans 15 residues.

The sequenced part of the CDR3 DNA is TGTGCCAGCAGTTTAGGGGGTAGCGGGAGATACGAG. It encodes CASSLGGSGRYE. The entire CDR3 protein is CASSLGGSGRYEQYF. V and J are TRBV28 and TRBJ2-7; 9 bases fit TRBD2. Sequencing ends 3 residues short of the CDR3 end; the germline J gene provides the rest. The germline gives CDR1 MDHEN, CDR2 SYDVKM. CDR3 length: 15 amino acids. Trimming cost V 2 bases and J 4 bases; bases outside gene matches: 6.

This clone is medium-sized by frequency. The read terminates 3 residues before the CDR3 end, so the remaining end is supplied by the germline J gene. The chain is built from TRBV2 and TRBJ2-7; 10 bases match TRBD2. Trimming removed 4 bases from V and 4 bases from J; junction bases left unmatched: 7. Germline-derived CDR1 and CDR2 are SNHLY and FYNNEI. The CDR3 runs to 15 residues. The covered CDR3 bases are TGTGCCAGCAGTGGGGGGACTAGCGTGGGTTACGAG. Residues: CASSGGTSVGYE. The whole CDR3 protein reads CASSGGTSVGYEQYF.

This clone is identified as medium-sized from frequency. Read data end 3 residues before the CDR3 end; the end is taken from the germline J gene. The chain has TRBV6-1 and TRBJ2-1; 9 bases agree with TRBD2. CDR3 length equals 14 residues. CDR1 is MNHNS and CDR2 is SASEGT in the germline V gene. Trimming at V came to 2 bases and at J to 4 bases, leaving 0 bases not matched to a gene. CDR3: CASSELAGYNEQFF. The CDR3 bases that were read are TGTGCCAGCAGTGAACTAGCGGGGTACAATGAG.

This CDR3 is CASSSTSRGNEKLFF. The CDR3 DNA, read in part, is TGTGCCAGCAGCTCGACCTCCAGGGGGAATGAAAAA. This chain links TRBV7-2 with TRBJ1-4; 7 nucleotides line up with TRBD1. The sequenced fragment ends 3 residues before the CDR3 boundary, so the rest is inferred from the germline J gene. This CDR3 region has 15 residues. Germline V gene sequence: CDR1 SGHTA, CDR2 FQGNSA. With 4 bases clipped from V and 5 bases from J, the junction kept 7 bases outside the gene matches.

Regarding this clone: The read gets to within 3 residues of the CDR3 end, and the germline J gene fills in the rest. The identical CDR3 is also encoded by other nucleotide sequences in the sample. V and J are TRBV10-3 and TRBJ1-5; tentative D call: TRBD1 (5 bases). Germline assignment: CDR1 ENHRY and CDR2 SYGVKD. This CDR3 contains 18 residues. Trimming pared 0 bases from V and 5 bases from J, leaving 20 bases between. The sequenced part of the CDR3 DNA is TGTGCCATCAGTGAGTCTGACCCTACAGGAGTGACTTATCAGCCC. Protein product: CAISESDPTGVTYQP. The whole CDR3 protein is CAISESDPTGVTYQPQHF.

This clone counts as medium-sized by frequency. The junction departs from germline at one end; a sequencing error may be responsible. Read sequence stops 3 residues before the CDR3 end, and the germline J gene provides the missing end. This chain connects TRBV6-2 or TRBV6-3 to TRBJ1-1; D is uncertain. The CDR3 is made up of 15 amino acids. Looked up from germline, CDR1 is MNHEY and CDR2 is SVGEGT. The CDR3 reads CASSYFDLTAPEAFF. The covered CDR3 bases are TGTGCCAGCAGTTACTTCGACCTAACAGCTCCTGAG.

Concerning this clone: From the germline J gene comes the end of the CDR3, since the read stops 3 residues before it. The chain carries TRBV27 and TRBJ2-1; D may be TRBD1 (6 bases). The CDR3 loop spans 16 amino acids. V was trimmed by 4 bases and J by 6 bases, leaving 19 bases between them. CDR1 is MNHEY, CDR2 SMNVEV, per germline (reference sequence). The chain's CDR3 is CASSSGSTGFVNEQFF. The sequenced part of the CDR3 DNA is TGTGCCAGCAGTTCAGGTTCAACAGGGTTTGTCAATGAG.

About this clone itself: The CDR3 end falls 3 residues outside the read, so it is completed with the germline J gene. The gene calls are TRBV9 and TRBJ2-5, with D uncertain. The germline V gene has CDR1 SGDLS and CDR2 YYNGEE. This CDR3 spans 19 amino acids. V was cut by 4 bases and J by 1 base, with 26 bases left in between. The CDR3 loop is CASSPLFGSSSQIQETQYF. The sequenced part of the CDR3 DNA is TGTGCCAGCAGCCCCCTATTCGGGTCCAGCTCCCAAATCCAAGAGACC.

Remarks on this clone: The read halts 3 residues ahead of the CDR3 end, with the missing end drawn from the germline J gene. The chain links TRBV28 to TRBJ2-3, with D tentatively TRBD1 (7 bases). The V gene's germline CDR1 is MDHEN and CDR2 SYDVKM. The CDR3 covers 18 residues. V was trimmed by 1 base and J by 0 bases, leaving 17 bases between them. The CDR3 DNA, read in part, is TGTGCCAGCAGTTTATTTGGAGGGGGCAGGGGAAGCACAGATACG. It is translated as CASSLFGGGRGSTDT. The whole CDR3 protein is CASSLFGGGRGSTDTQYF.